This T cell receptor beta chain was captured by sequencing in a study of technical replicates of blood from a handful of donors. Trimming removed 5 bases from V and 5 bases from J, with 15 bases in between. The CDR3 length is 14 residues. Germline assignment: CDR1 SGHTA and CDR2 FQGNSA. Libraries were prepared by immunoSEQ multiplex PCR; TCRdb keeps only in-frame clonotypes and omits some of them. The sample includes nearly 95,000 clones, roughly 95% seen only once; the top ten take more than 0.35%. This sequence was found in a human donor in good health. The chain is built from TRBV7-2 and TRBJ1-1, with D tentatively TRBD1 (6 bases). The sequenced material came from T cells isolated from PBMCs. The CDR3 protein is CASSVGGGWTEAFF. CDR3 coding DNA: TGTGCCAGCAGCGTAGGGGGGGGCTGGACTGAAGCTTTCTTT.